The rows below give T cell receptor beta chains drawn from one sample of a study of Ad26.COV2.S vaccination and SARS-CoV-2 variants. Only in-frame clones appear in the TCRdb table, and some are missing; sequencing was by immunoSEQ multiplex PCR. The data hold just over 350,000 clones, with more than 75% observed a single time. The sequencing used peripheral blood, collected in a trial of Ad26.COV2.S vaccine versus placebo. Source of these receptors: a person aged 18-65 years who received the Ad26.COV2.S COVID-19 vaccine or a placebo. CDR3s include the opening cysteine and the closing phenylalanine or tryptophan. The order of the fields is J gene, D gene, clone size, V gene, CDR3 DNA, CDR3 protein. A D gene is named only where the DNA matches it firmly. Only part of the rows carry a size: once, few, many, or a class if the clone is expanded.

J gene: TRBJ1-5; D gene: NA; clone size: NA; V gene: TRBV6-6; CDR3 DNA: TGTGCCAGCAGCACAGGGACTCAGCCCCAGCATTTT; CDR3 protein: CASSTGTQPQHF
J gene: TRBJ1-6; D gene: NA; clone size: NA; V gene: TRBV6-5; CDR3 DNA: TGTGCCAGCAGTTCAACCGGGACTGGTAATTCACCCCTCCACTTT; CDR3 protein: CASSSTGTGNSPLHF
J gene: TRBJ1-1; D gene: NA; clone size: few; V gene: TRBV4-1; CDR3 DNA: TGCGCCAGCAGCCCCGGTTATACTGAAGCTTTCTTT; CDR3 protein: CASSPGYTEAFF
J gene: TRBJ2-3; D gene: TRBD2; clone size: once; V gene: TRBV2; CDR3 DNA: TGTGCCAGCAGTGAAGCGGGGGGACTAGCGTTGAACACAGATACGCAGTATTTT; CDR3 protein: CASSEAGGLALNTDTQYF
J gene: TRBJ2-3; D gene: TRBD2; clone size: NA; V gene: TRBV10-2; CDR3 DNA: TGCGCCAGCAACCAAGCGGGAGCAGATACGCAGTATTTT; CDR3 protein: CASNQAGADTQYF
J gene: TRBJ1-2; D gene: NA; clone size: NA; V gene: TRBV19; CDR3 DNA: TGTGCCAGTAAAAGGAACAGGGAGGATGGCTACACCTTC; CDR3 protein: CASKRNREDGYTF
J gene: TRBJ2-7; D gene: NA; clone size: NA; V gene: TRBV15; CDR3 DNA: TGTGCCACCAGCAGTGGAGCGGTGGGAGAATCCTACGAGCAGTACTTC; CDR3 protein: CATSSGAVGESYEQYF
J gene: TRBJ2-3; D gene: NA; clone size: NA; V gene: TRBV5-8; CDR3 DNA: TGTGCCAGCAGCCTCCGGGGAGGGGGCCGCACAGATACGCAGTATTTT; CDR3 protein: CASSLRGGGRTDTQYF
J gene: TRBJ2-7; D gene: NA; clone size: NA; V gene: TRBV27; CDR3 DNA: TGTGCCAGCAGTTTGAAAGGGCTCAGGTCTAACCAATACTACGAGCAGTACTTC; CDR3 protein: CASSLKGLRSNQYYEQYF
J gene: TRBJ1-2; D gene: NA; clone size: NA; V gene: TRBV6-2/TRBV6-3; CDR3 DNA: TGTGCCAGCAGTTACTCTGGGTCGACTAACTATGGCTACACCTTC; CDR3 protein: CASSYSGSTNYGYTF
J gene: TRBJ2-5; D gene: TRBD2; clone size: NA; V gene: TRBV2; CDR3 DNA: TGTGCCAGCAGTGCACTAGCGGGACCAGAGACCCAGTACTTC; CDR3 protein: CASSALAGPETQYF
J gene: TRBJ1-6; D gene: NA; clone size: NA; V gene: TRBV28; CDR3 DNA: TGTGCCAGCAGTTTGGGGGCAGACCTTACACCCCTCCACTTT; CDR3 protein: CASSLGADLTPLHF
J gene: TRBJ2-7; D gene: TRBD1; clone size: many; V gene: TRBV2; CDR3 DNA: TGTGCCAGCAGTGAATTCGGGACAGGGTACTCCTACGAGCAGTACTTC; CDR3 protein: CASSEFGTGYSYEQYF
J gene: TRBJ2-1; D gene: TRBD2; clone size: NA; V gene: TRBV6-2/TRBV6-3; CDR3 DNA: TGTGCCAGCAGTAGACTAGCTGATTCCTACAATGAGCAGTTCTTC; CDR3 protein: CASSRLADSYNEQFF
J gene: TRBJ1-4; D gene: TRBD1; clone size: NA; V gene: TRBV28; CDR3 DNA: TGTGCCAGCAGTATACTCGGGACAGGGGATGAAAAACTGTTTTTT; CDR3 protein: CASSILGTGDEKLFF
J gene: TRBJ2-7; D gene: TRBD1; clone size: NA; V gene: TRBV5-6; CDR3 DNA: TGTGCCAGCAGCTTGGTGGACAGGACCCCCTACGAGCAGTACTTC; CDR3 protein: CASSLVDRTPYEQYF
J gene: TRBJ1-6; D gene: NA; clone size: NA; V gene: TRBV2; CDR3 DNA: TGTGCCAGTAGGGCAAGAAATTCACCCCTCCACTTT; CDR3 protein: CASRARNSPLHF
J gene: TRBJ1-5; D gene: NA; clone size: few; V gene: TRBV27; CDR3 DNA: TGTGCCAGCAGTCCGGACAGCCCAGGCCAGCCCCAGCATTTT; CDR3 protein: CASSPDSPGQPQHF
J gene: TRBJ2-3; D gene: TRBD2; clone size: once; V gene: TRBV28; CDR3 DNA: TGTGCCAGCAGTCTACGTCTACTAGCGGGAGCGGAGTGGAGCACAGATACGCAGTATTTT; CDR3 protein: CASSLRLLAGAEWSTDTQYF
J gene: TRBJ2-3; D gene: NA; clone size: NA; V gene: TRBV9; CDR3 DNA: TGTGCCAGCAGCGTAGTGGGTTCCGGCACAGATACGCAGTATTTT; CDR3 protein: CASSVVGSGTDTQYF
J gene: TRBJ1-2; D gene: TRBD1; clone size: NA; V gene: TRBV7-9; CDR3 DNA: TGTGCCAGCAGCTTAGGACAGGGTTTTGGCTACACCTTC; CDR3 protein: CASSLGQGFGYTF
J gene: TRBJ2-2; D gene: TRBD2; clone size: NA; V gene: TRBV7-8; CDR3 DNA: TGTGCCAGCAGCTTAGGAGGCGCGGGAGGAACCGGGGAGCTGTTTTTT; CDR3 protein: CASSLGGAGGTGELFF
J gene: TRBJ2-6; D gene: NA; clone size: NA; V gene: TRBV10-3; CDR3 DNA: TGTGCCATCAGTGCTAAGGCGGGCAGTCAGAGCTCTGGGGCCAACGTCCTGACTTTC; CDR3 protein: CAISAKAGSQSSGANVLTF
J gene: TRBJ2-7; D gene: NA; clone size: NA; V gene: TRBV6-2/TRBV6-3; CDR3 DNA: TGTGCCAGCAGTGGGGGGACCAGCTCCTACGAGCAGTACTTC; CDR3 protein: CASSGGTSSYEQYF
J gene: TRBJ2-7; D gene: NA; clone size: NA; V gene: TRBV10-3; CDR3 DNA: TGTGCCATCAGTGAACCGGGACGGACCTCCTACGAGCAGTACTTC; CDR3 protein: CAISEPGRTSYEQYF
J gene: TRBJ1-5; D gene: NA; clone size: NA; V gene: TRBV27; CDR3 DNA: TGTGCCAGCAGCCCCCGGGCAGCCTTCTATCAGCCCCAGCATTTT; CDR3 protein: CASSPRAAFYQPQHF
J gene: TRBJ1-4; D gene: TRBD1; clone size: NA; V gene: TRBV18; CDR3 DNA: TGTGCCAGCTCTCCCCGGACAGGAGCAACTAATGAAAAACTGTTTTTT; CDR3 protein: CASSPRTGATNEKLFF
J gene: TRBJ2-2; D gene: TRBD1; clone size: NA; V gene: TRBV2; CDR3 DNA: TGTGCCAGCAGTGAGTTGGGACAGGGTGTCACCGGGGAGCTGTTTTTT; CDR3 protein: CASSELGQGVTGELFF
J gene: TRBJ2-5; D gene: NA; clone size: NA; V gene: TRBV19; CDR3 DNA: TGTGCCAGTAGTCCGCAACTTCGGGGAGAGACCCAGTACTTC; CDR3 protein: CASSPQLRGETQYF
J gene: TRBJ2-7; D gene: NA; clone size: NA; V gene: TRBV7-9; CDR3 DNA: TGTGCCAGCAGCGCAGTACAGGGTTCCATTCACGAGCAGTACTTC; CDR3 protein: CASSAVQGSIHEQYF
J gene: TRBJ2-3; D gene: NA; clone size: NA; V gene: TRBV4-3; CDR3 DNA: TGCGCCAGCAGCCAAGTATCGGCCGTTACGCAGTATTTT; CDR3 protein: CASSQVSAVTQYF
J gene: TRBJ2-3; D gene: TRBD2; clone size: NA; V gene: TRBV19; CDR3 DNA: TGTGCCAGTAGTTGGGAGGGAGCAGGTACAGATACGCAGTATTTT; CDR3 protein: CASSWEGAGTDTQYF
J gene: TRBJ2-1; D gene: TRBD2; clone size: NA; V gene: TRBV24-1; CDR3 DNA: TGTGCCACGGAAACTAGCGGGCATTACAATGAGCAGTTCTTC; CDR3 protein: CATETSGHYNEQFF
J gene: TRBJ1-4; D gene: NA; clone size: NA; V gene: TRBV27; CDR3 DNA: TGTGCCAGCGGCCGTGGGCCAACTAATGAAAAACTGTTTTTT; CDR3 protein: CASGRGPTNEKLFF
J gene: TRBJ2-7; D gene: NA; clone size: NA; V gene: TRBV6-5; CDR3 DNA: TGTGCCAGCAGTTACTCGTCCGTAGGCGAGCAGTACTTC; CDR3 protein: CASSYSSVGEQYF
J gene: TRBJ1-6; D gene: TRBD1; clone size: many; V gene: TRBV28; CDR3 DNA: TGTGCCAGCAGTGGGCCTTTCGGGGACAGAAATAATTCACCCCTCCACTTT; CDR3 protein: CASSGPFGDRNNSPLHF
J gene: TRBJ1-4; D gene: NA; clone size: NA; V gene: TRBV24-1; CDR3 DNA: TGTGCCACCAGTGACCCTAGGGGCGCCAATGAAAAACTGTTTTTT; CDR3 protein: CATSDPRGANEKLFF
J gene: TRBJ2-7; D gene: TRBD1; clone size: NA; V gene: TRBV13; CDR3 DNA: TGTGCCAGCAGCTCCGGGACAGGGACATGGAACGAGCAGTACTTC; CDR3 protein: CASSSGTGTWNEQYF
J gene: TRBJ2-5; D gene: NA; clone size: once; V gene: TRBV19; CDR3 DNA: TGTGCCAGTAGTATAGACCCGGGGCCTGAAGAGACCCAGTACTTC; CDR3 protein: CASSIDPGPEETQYF
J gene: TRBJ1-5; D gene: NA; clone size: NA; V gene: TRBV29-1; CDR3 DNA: TGCAGCGTTGAAGATGACCCGGATCAGCCCCAGCATTTT; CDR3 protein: CSVEDDPDQPQHF
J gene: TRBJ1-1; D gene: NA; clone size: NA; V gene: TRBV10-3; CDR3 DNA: TGTGCCATCAGTGAGTGGCCCTCCACACAGAACACTGAAGCTTTCTTT; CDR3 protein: CAISEWPSTQNTEAFF
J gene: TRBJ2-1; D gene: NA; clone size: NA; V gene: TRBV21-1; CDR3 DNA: TGTGCCAGCAGTACAGGGGGCAGATCGGACAATGAGCAGTTCTTC; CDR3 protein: CASSTGGRSDNEQFF
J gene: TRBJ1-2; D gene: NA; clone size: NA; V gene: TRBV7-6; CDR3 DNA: TGTGCCAGCAGCCTCGGACCGAATAACTATGGCTACACCTTC; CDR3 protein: CASSLGPNNYGYTF
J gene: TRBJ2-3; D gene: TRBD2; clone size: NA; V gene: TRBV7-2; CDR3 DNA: TGTGCCAGCAGCTTAGGGGCGGGAGGGCCAGATACGCAGTATTTT; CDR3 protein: CASSLGAGGPDTQYF
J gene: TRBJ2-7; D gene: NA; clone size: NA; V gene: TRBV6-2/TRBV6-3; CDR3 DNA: TGTGCCAGCAGTTACCGTAGGGCAGGGATATACGAGCAGTACTTC; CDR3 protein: CASSYRRAGIYEQYF
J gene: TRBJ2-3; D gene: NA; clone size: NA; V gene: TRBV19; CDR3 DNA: TGTGCCAGTAGCAGTAAGGCCCAACGGACAGATACGCAGTATTTT; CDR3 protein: CASSSKAQRTDTQYF
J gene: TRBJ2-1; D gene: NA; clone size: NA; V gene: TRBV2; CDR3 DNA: TGTGCCAGCAGTGAAAACAATGAGCAGTTCTTC; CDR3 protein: CASSENNEQFF
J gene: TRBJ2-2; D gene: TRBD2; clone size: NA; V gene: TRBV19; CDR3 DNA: TGTGCCTGCCGGGACTATCTCGCCGGGGAGCTGTTTTTT; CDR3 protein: CACRDYLAGELFF
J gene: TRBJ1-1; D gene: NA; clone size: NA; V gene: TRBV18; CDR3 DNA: TGTGCCAGCTCAACGACAGCGCAGAACACTGAAGCTTTCTTT; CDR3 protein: CASSTTAQNTEAFF
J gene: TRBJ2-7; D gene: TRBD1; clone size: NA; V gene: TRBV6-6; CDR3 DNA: TGTGCCAGCAGTTACCGGGGGACAGGGAAGGGCGAGCAGTACTTC; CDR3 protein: CASSYRGTGKGEQYF
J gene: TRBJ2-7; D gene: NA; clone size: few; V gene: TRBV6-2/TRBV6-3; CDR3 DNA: TGTGCCAGCAGTTACTCGGACCGCGAGCAGTACTTC; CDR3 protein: CASSYSDREQYF
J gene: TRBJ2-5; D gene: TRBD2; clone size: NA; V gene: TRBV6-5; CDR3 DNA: TGTGCCAGCAGTTACGGGACTAGCGCTCCCCAAGAGACCCAGTACTTC; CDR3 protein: CASSYGTSAPQETQYF
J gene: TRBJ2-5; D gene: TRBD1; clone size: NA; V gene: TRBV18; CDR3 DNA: TGTGCCAGCTCACTGATCCGGGACAGCCAAGAGACCCAGTACTTC; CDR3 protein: CASSLIRDSQETQYF